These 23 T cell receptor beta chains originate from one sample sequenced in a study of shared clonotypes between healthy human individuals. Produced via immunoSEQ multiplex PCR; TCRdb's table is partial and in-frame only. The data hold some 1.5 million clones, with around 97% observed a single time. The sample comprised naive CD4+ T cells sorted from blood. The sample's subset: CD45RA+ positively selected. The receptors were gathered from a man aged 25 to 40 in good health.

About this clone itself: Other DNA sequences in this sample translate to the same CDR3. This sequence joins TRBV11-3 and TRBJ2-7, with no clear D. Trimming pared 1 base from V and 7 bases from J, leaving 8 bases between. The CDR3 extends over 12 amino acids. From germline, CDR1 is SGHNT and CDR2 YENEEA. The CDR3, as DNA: TGTGCCAGCAGCTTAGGTCCACGGGAGCAGTACTTC. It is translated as CASSLGPREQYF.

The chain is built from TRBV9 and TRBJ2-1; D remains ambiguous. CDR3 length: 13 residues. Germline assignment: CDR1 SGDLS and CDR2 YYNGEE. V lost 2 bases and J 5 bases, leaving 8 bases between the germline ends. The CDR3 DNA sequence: TGTGCCAGCAGCGTGAGCAGAAACAATGAGCAGTTCTTC. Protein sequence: CASSVSRNNEQFF.

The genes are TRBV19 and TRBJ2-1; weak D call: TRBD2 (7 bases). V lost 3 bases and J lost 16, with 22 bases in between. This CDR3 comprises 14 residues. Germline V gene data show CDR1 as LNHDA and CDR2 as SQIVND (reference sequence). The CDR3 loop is CASSIPLGGGIVFF. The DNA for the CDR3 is TGTGCCAGTAGTATCCCCCTAGGGGGGGGGATTGTTTTCTTC.

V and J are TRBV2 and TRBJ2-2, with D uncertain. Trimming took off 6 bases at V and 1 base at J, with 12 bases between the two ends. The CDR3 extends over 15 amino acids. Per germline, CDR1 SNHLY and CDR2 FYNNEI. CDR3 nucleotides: TGTGCCAGCAGCTTCGCGACTGGGAACACCGGGGAGCTGTTTTTT. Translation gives CASSFATGNTGELFF.

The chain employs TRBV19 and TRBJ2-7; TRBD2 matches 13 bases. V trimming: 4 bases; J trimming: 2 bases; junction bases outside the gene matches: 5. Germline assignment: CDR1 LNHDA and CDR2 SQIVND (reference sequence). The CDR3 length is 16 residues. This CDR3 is CASSTWTSGGAYEQYF. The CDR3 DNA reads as TGTGCCAGTAGTACCTGGACTAGCGGGGGAGCCTACGAGCAGTACTTC. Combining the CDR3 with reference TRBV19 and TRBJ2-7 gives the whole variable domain DGGITQSPKYLFRKEGQNVTLSCEQNLNHDAMYWYRQDPGQGLRLIYYSQIVNDFQKGDIAEGYSVSREKKESFPLTVTSAQKNPTAFYLCASSTWTSGGAYEQYFGPGTRLTVT.

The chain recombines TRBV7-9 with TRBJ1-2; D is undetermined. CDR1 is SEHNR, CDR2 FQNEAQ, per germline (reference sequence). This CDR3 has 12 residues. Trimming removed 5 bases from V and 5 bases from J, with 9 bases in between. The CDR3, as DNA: TGTGCCAGCAGCACGTCTCTATATGGCTACACCTTC. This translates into CASSTSLYGYTF.

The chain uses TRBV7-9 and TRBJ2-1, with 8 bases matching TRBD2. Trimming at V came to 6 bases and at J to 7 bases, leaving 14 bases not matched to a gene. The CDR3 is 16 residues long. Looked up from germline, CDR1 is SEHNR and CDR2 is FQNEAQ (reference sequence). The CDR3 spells CASRGFSGREKNEQFF. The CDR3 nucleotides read TGTGCCAGCAGAGGATTCAGCGGGAGAGAAAAGAATGAGCAGTTCTTC.

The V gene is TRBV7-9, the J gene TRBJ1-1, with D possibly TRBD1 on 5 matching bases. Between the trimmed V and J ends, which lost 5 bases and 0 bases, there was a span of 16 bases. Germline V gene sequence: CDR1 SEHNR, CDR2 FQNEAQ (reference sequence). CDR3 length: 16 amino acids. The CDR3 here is CASSNAGRRLNTEAFF. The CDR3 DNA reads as TGTGCCAGCAGCAACGCAGGGCGGCGGCTGAACACTGAAGCTTTCTTT.

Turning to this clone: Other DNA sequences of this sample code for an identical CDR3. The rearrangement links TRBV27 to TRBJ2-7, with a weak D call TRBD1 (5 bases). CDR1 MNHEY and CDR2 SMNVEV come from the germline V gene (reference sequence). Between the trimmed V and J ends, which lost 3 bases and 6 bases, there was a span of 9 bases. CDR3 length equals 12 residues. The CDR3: CASSFQGGEQYF. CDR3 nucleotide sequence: TGTGCCAGCAGTTTCCAGGGTGGCGAGCAGTACTTC.

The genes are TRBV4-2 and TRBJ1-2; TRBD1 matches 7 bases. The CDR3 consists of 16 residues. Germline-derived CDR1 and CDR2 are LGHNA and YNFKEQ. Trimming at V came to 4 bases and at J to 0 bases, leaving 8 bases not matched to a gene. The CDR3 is CASSPTGTESNYGYTF. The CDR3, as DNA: TGTGCCAGCAGCCCTACCGGGACAGAGTCTAACTATGGCTACACCTTC.

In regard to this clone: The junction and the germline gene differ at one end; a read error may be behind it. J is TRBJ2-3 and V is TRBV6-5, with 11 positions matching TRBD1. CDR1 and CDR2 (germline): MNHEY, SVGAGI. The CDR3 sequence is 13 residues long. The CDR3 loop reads CASRRGQGALLSF. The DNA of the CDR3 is TGTGCCAGCAGACGAGGACAGGGGGCCCTGCTGTCTTTT.

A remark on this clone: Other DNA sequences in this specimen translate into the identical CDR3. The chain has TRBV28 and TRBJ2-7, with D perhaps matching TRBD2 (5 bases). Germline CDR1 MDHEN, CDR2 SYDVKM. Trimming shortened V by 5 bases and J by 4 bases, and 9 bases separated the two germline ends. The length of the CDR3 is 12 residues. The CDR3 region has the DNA TGTGCCAGCAGTCGGGGAGTATACGAGCAGTACTTC. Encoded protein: CASSRGVYEQYF.

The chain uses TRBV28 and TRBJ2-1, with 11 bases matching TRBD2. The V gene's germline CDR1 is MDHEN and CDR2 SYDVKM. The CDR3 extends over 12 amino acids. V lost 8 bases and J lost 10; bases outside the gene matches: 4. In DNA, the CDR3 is TGTGCCAGCGGGACTAGCGGTCTCGAGCAGTTCTTC. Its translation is CASGTSGLEQFF.

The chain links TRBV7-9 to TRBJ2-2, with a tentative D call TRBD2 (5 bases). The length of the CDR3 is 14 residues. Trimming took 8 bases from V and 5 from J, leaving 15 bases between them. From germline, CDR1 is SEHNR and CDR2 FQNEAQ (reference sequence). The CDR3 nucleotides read TGTGCCAGCCCCCGGAGCGGAGAGACCGGGGAGCTGTTTTTT. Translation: CASPRSGETGELFF.

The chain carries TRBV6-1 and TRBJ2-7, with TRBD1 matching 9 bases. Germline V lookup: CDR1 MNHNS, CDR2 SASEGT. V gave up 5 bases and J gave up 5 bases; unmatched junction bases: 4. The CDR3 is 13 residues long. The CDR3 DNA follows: TGTGCCAGCAGTTCGGACAGGGGAAACGAGCAGTACTTC. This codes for CASSSDRGNEQYF.

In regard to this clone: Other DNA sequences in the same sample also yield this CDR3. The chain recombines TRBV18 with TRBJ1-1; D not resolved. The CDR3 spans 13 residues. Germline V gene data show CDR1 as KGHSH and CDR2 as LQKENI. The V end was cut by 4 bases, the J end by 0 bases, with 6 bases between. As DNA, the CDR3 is TGTGCCAGCTCACAGGGTATGAACACTGAAGCTTTCTTT. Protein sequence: CASSQGMNTEAFF. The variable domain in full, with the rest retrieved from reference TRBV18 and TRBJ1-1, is NAGVMQNPRHLVRRRGQEARLRCSPMKGHSHVYWYRQLPEEGLKFMVYLQKENIIDESGMPKERFSAEFPKEGPSILRIQQVVRGDSAAYFCASSQGMNTEAFFGQGTRLTVV.

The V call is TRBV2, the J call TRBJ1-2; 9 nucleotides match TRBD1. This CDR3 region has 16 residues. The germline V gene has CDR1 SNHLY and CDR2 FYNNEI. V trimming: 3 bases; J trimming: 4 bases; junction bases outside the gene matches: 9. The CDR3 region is CASSDSRTGVSYGYTF. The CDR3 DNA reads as TGTGCCAGCAGTGATTCGAGGACAGGGGTCAGCTATGGCTACACCTTC.

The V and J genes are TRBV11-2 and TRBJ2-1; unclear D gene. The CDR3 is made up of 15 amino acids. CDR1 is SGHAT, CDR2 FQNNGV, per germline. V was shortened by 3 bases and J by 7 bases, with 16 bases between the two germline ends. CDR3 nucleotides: TGTGCCAGCAGCTTGGCTAGAGGATGGATGAATGAGCAGTTCTTC. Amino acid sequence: CASSLARGWMNEQFF.

The CDR3 DNA reads TGCGCCAGCGCGGACAGGGCTGGTACTGAAGCTTTCTTT. This codes for CASADRAGTEAFF. V is TRBV5-1 and J is TRBJ1-1; 8 bases are shared with TRBD1. Germline V lookup: CDR1 SGHRS, CDR2 YFSETQ. The CDR3 runs to 13 residues. Trimming at V came to 7 bases and at J to 5 bases, leaving 7 bases not matched to a gene.

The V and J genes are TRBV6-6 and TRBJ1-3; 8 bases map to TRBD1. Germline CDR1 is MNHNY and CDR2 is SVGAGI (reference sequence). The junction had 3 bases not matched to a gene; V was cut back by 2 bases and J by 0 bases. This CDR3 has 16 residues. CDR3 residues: CASSYLRGLSGNTIYF. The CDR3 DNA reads TGTGCCAGCAGTTACCTCAGGGGGCTCTCTGGAAACACCATATATTTT.

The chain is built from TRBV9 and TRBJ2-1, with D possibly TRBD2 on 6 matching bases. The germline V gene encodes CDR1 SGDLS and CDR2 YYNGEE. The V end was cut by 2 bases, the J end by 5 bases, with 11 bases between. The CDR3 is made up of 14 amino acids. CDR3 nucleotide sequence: TGTGCCAGCAGCGTGTCGGGACTTAACAATGAGCAGTTCTTC. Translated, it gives CASSVSGLNNEQFF.

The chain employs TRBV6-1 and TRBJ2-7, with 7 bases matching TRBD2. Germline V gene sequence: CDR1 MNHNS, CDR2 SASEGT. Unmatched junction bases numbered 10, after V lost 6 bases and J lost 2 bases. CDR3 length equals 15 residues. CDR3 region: CASSPMGEGPYEQYF. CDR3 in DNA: TGTGCCAGCAGCCCAATGGGGGAGGGCCCCTACGAGCAGTACTTC.

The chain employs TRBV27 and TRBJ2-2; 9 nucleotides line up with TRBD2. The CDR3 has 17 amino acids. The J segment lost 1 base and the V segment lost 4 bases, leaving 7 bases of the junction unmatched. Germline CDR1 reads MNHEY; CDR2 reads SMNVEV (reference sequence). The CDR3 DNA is TGTGCCAGCAGTTCACCCAGACTAGCGGTGAACACCGGGGAGCTGTTTTTT. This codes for CASSSPRLAVNTGELFF.